The T cell receptor (beta chain) described here comes from a study of blood T cells in healthy people across ages. Study outcomes and limitations: Researchers said unsorted PBMCs prevented a conclusive naive versus antigen-experienced comparison.

The V gene's germline CDR1 is MNHEY and CDR2 SMNVEV (reference sequence). This CDR3 is 16 amino acids long. Trimming took 6 bases from V and 2 from J; bases not matched to a gene: 13. The use of a sample-barcoded 5' primer and a J-beta primer mix characterized a second PCR of roughly 6 to 11 cycles. Each CDR3 protein gets one entry after TCRdb re-called the 5' RACE reads with MiXCR. The repertoire holds around 1,800,000 distinct CDR3 sequences, roughly two fifths seen once, with 20% to 25% in the top ten. Peripheral blood from each donor was collected in a volume of approximately 9.2 milliliters. This clonotype was observed a few times. What it binds is unknown.

V is TRBV27 and J is TRBJ2-7; 7 bases are shared with TRBD1. The TCR comes from a human donor in good health. Specimen: blood. As DNA, the CDR3 is TGTGCCAGCAGCCTGGGGACCGGGACAGCTACCTACGAGCAGTACTTC. Amino acid sequence: CASSLGTGTATYEQYF.